This T cell receptor (beta chain) was identified in a study of T cell responses to AZD1222 COVID-19 vaccine. Trimming took 4 bases from V and 13 from J, leaving 11 bases between them. Germline-derived CDR1 and CDR2 are SGHAT and FQNNGV. This CDR3 region has 12 residues. Details on this clone: The antigen remains undetermined.

General study findings and limits: Unmutated variant regions reportedly attract nearly half of all spike-specific TCRs.

Clones were sequenced by immunoSEQ multiplex PCR, and TCRdb holds only the in-frame ones, with some missing. The sample records about 170,000 clones, 80% to 95% being singletons. The clonotype was recovered from an adult in good health. This material consisted of peripheral blood, taken on day 0 of AZD1222 vaccination. The V gene is TRBV11-2, the J gene TRBJ1-6; D not resolved. CDR3 nucleotide sequence: TGTGCCAGCAGCTCTGCCGGGAACCCCCTCCACTTT. Translating gives CASSSAGNPLHF.